The clone carrying this T cell receptor (beta chain) is labeled medium-sized. Its antigen is unidentified. Gene names follow the mouse nomenclature. Read sequence stops 4 residues before the CDR3 end, and the germline J gene provides the missing end. The data stem from a study of CD8+ T cells in alopecia areata. Study in general: Those receiving the skin were roughly 6-11-week-old female C3H/HeJ mice, whose grafts came from 6-12-month-old C3H/HeJ donors with spontaneous alopecia.

General observations from the study: Higher clonality and more expanded CD8+ clones appeared in lesional than normal scalp. The study found TCR sharing across patients less clear than in mice, possibly for HLA reasons.

Germline V CDR1 and CDR2: NNHNN, SYGAGS (reference sequence). The V segment lost 0 bases and the J segment 1 base; nucleotides outside the gene matches: 4. This CDR3 region has 17 residues. Once RNA had been extracted, it was reverse transcribed into cDNA to act as the sequencing template. Data came from immunoSEQ multiplex PCR; TCRdb stores just in-frame clones and leaves some out. The data show 1,500 to 2,000 clones, with none appearing a single time. As to time point: mouse skin at time of skin grafting. Recipient mice had skin biopsied at grafting and 3 and 6 weeks afterward. The sample was skin, taken at week 0. The chain couples TRBV13-2 to TRBJ2-2; 9 nucleotides line up with TRBD2. The receptor's source is a C3H/HeJ mouse with alopecia areata. This strain has MHC haplotype H2-k. CDR3 sequence reads: CASGDAAGGGNTGQLYF. The sequenced CDR3 bases are TGTGCCAGCGGTGATGCGGCTGGGGGGGGAAACACCGGG.